This TCR beta chain comes out of a study of blood T cells in healthy people across ages. Remarks on this clonotype: What it binds is not known.

A J-beta primer mix and a sample-barcoded 5' primer were used in a second PCR of roughly 6 to 12 cycles. From the 5' RACE reads, TCRdb called clonotypes with MiXCR, one entry per CDR3 protein. The sample records about 780,000 distinct CDR3 sequences, 20% to 30% being singletons. Losses at the gene ends were 4 bases for V and 4 bases for J; bases not matched to a gene: 13. Per germline, CDR1 SGHRS and CDR2 YFSETQ. CDR3 length: 17 residues. Study conclusions and caveats: Estimates drawn from one million T cells were deemed to understate diversity.

Another study also made use of these data, one on T cells of mothers and their children.

The chain carries TRBV5-1 and TRBJ2-3; the match to TRBD1 covers 9 bases. This clonotype was obtained from a boy between 10 and 17 years old in good health. Material for sequencing was blood. In nucleotides, the CDR3 is TGCGCCAGCAGCCGACTCCCGGGACAGGGATACGCAGATACGCAGTATTTT. Translation gives CASSRLPGQGYADTQYF.